A single sample gave rise to the 18 T cell receptor beta chains below, sequenced in a study of liver allograft versus peripheral blood T cells. Study-wide background: Comparing T cell receptor repertoires in transplanted livers with those in recipients' peripheral blood was part of the design.

TCRdb ran MiXCR on the reads and lists one entry per CDR3 protein. The repertoire consists of roughly 1,800 distinct CDR3 sequences, with about 17% occurring once and the leading ten covering 60% to 80%. Source of these receptors: a human patient who had a liver transplant. Some of the T cells might come from the graft donor.

This clonotype was recorded many times. The J gene is TRBJ2-7, the V gene TRBV6-5; 15 bases are shared with TRBD2. The CDR3 contains 17 residues. V was clipped by 5 bases and J by 0 bases; unmatched bases: 5. Germline loops: CDR1 MNHEY, CDR2 SVGAGI. Here the CDR3 reads CASSLGLAGGLSYEQYF. CDR3 DNA: TGTGCCAGCAGTCTGGGACTAGCGGGAGGCCTCTCCTACGAGCAGTACTTC.

This clonotype was detected ten times or more. J is TRBJ2-7 and V is TRBV27; 8 bases line up with TRBD2. The length of the CDR3 is 17 residues. J was trimmed by 0 bases and V by 3 bases; bases with no gene match: 10. The germline V gene has CDR1 MNHEY and CDR2 SMNVEV (reference sequence). The CDR3 loop reads CASSLAWRGDYSYEQYF. The CDR3 DNA reads as TGTGCCAGCAGTTTGGCTTGGCGGGGGGACTACTCCTACGAGCAGTACTTC.

This clonotype is termed medium-sized. This chain links TRBV6-1 with TRBJ2-1; 11 positions match TRBD1. V dropped 2 bases and J dropped 6; count of bases not matched to a gene: 6. The CDR3 loop spans 16 amino acids. Germline V lookup: CDR1 MNHNS, CDR2 SASEGT. The CDR3 DNA reads TGTGCCAGCAGTGAAAGAGGACAGGGGGCCGCCAATGAGCAGTTCTTC. Protein sequence: CASSERGQGAANEQFF.

This clonotype was seen a few times. This chain joins TRBV10-2 and TRBJ2-7; D is uncertain. Germline CDR1 is WSHSY and CDR2 is SAAADI. The CDR3 runs to 12 residues. V was pared by 3 bases and J by 5 bases, with 8 bases between. Here the CDR3 reads CASSDSSNEQYF. The CDR3 DNA sequence: TGCGCCAGCAGTGATTCATCTAACGAGCAGTACTTC.

By share of the sample, this clonotype is medium-sized (0.01 to 0.1%). The chain has TRBV19 and TRBJ1-2, with 7 bases lining up with TRBD1. Per germline, CDR1 LNHDA and CDR2 SQIVND (reference sequence). V trimming: 4 bases; J trimming: 4 bases; junction bases outside the gene matches: 12. The CDR3 spans 16 residues. The CDR3 protein is CASSKERRDSLYGYTF. CDR3 coding DNA: TGTGCCAGTAGTAAAGAGCGCCGGGACAGTCTCTATGGCTACACCTTC.

This clonotype is medium-sized by share. The V call is TRBV9, the J call TRBJ1-1; TRBD1 matches at 7 bases. The CDR3 spans 16 residues. After removal of 2 bases from V and 0 bases from J, the junction contained 7 bases not matched to a gene. Germline V gene lookup returns CDR1 SGDLS and CDR2 YYNGEE. The CDR3 coding sequence is TGTGCCAGCAGCGTTGGACAGGCCACATTGAACACTGAAGCTTTCTTT. Amino acids: CASSVGQATLNTEAFF.

This clonotype has only one observation. The likely explanation is a read error, given a far larger clone one base away. The genes are TRBV6-5 and TRBJ1-1, with TRBD1 as a possible D gene (6 bases). This CDR3 spans 16 amino acids. Germline CDR1 and CDR2: MNHEY and SVGAGI. Here the CDR3 DNA reads TGTGCCGGCAGTCGGGACAATCCGCTCATGAACACTGAAGCTTTCTTT. Translated, it gives CAGSRDNPLMNTEAFF.

Comment on this clonotype: A far larger clone is off by one base, so a read error is likely. The chain has TRBV6-6 and TRBJ1-2; 7 bases line up with TRBD1. The CDR3 runs to 14 residues. Germline CDR1 is MNHNY and CDR2 is SVGAGI (reference sequence). The DNA of the CDR3 is TGTACCAGCAGTTGGACAGGCGAGTCCTATGGCTACACCTTC. Translating it yields CTSSWTGESYGYTF.

Concerning this clonotype itself: A read error is the likely source, as a far larger clone sits one nucleotide away. The chain uses TRBV10-3 and TRBJ1-1, with D perhaps TRBD1 (6 bases). V shed 5 bases and J shed 1 base, with 14 bases lying between them. CDR3 size: 15 residues. The germline gives CDR1 ENHRY, CDR2 SYGVKD. The CDR3 protein is CAISYSQGKNTEAFF. In nucleotides, the CDR3 is TGTGCCATCAGTTACTCTCAGGGGAAGAACACTGAAGCTTTCTTT.

This clonotype is medium-sized in the sample. The V and J genes are TRBV27 and TRBJ1-1; tentatively, D is TRBD1 (5 bases). Germline CDR1 reads MNHEY; CDR2 reads SMNVEV (reference sequence). V shed 10 bases and J shed 5 bases, with 14 bases lying between them. The CDR3 is made up of 12 amino acids. The DNA of the CDR3 is TGTGCCACAGGGAAAAAGGAGACTGAAGCTTTCTTT. Translating it yields CATGKKETEAFF.

At least ten counts were recorded for this clonotype. CDR3 sequence reads: CASSQTMYRRRGAYEQYF. CDR3 nucleotide sequence: TGTGCCAGCAGCCAAACGATGTACAGGCGGAGGGGGGCCTACGAGCAGTACTTC. V is TRBV14 and J is TRBJ2-7; D possibly matches TRBD1 or TRBD2 (6 bases each). V lost 2 bases and J 2 bases, leaving 22 bases between the germline ends. The CDR3 length is 18 residues. The V gene's germline CDR1 is SGHDN and CDR2 FVKESK. Full variable domain (outside the CDR3, taken from reference TRBV14 and TRBJ2-7): EAGVTQFPSHSVIEKGQTVTLRCDPISGHDNLYWYRRVMGKEIKFLLHFVKESKQDESGMPNNRFLAERTGGTYSTLKVQPAELEDSGVYFCASSQTMYRRRGAYEQYFGPGTRLTVT.

By share of the sample, this clonotype is medium-sized. CDR3 sequence (DNA): TGTGCCAGCACCGCCTTTGGGACAGCCTACGAGCAGTACTTC. This sequence encodes CASTAFGTAYEQYF. The chain combines TRBV6-2 or TRBV6-3 with TRBJ2-7; 7 nucleotides line up with TRBD1. This CDR3 has 14 amino acids. Looked up from germline, CDR1 is MNHEY and CDR2 is SVGEGT. V lost 7 bases and J lost 2; bases outside the gene matches: 8.

This clonotype was detected a few times. The chain joins TRBV28 to TRBJ1-3; 10 positions agree with TRBD1. Germline CDR1 is MDHEN and CDR2 is SYDVKM. The CDR3 spans 14 residues. With V trimmed by 6 bases and J by 4 bases, 3 bases remained unmatched. The DNA for the CDR3 is TGTGCCAGCAGGCAGGGACAGGGGGGAAACACCATATATTTT. As protein: CASRQGQGGNTIYF.

The table lists this clonotype with a few counts. The V and J genes are TRBV7-9 and TRBJ1-6; D is undetermined. Germline values: CDR1 SEHNR, CDR2 FQNEAQ (reference sequence). V lost 0 bases and J lost 10, with 10 bases in between. This CDR3 has 14 amino acids. CDR3 in DNA: TGTGCCAGCAGCTTAGCTCTGGGTAAATCACCCCTCCACTTT. Its translation is CASSLALGKSPLHF. The entire variable domain, with the rest obtained from reference TRBV7-9 and TRBJ1-6, is as follows: DTGVSQNPRHKITKRGQNVTFRCDPISEHNRLYWYRQTLGQGPEFLTYFQNEAQLEKSRLLSDRFSAERPKGSFSTLEIQRTEQGDSAMYLCASSLALGKSPLHFGNGTRLTVT.

This clonotype is medium-sized by share. The chain links TRBV5-6 to TRBJ1-1; a weak D match, TRBD1 (5 bases). This CDR3 has 13 amino acids. CDR1 is SGHDT, CDR2 YYEEEE, per germline. The V end lost 0 bases, the J end lost 7 bases, and 10 bases lay between the germline ends. In nucleotides, the CDR3 is TGTGCCAGCAGCTTGGGGGGGGACCGTGAAGCTTTCTTT. Translating gives CASSLGGDREAFF.

Sample share makes this clonotype medium-sized. V and J are TRBV19 and TRBJ2-4, with 13 positions matching TRBD2. This CDR3 has 17 amino acids. Germline-derived CDR1 and CDR2 are LNHDA and SQIVND (reference sequence). Unmatched junction bases numbered 7, after V lost 1 base and J lost 7 bases. This CDR3 is CASSIALAGGNMNIQYF. The CDR3 DNA is TGTGCCAGTAGTATAGCACTAGCGGGGGGGAATATGAACATTCAGTACTTC.

This clonotype has a handful of counts. V gene TRBV5-6 combines with J gene TRBJ1-2, with 7 bases lining up with TRBD1. Per the germline V gene, CDR1 is SGHDT and CDR2 is YYEEEE. The CDR3 covers 16 residues. V shed 4 bases and J 4 bases; nucleotides not matched to a gene: 13. CDR3 region: CASSGGAGGRVYGYTF. The DNA of the CDR3 is TGTGCCAGCAGCGGGGGAGCAGGGGGACGGGTCTATGGCTACACCTTC.

This clonotype was seen a handful of times. The CDR3 nucleotides are TGTGCCAGCAGCTCCGGGACAGGGTATAGTGAGCAGTTCTTC. Its translation: CASSSGTGYSEQFF. The V and J genes are TRBV5-6 and TRBJ2-1, with TRBD1 matching over 9 bases. CDR1 SGHDT and CDR2 YYEEEE come from the germline V gene. The ends lost 3 bases at V and 9 bases at J; junction bases unmatched: 7. CDR3 length: 14 residues.